Sequencing of this TCR beta chain was carried out in a study of blood T cell repertoires in COVID-19. The repertoire was sequenced with immunoSEQ multiplex PCR; TCRdb's copy has only in-frame clones and lacks some. The sample includes about 65,000 clones, around four fifths of them seen just once. The source material was peripheral blood. The TCR was taken from a human donor in a cohort sampled during active COVID-19.

CDR3 DNA sequence: TGCGCCAGCAGTGGGCTCTCTGGGGCCAACGTCCTGACTTTC. Protein: CASSGLSGANVLTF. This chain uses TRBV5-1 with TRBJ2-6, with unresolved D. The CDR3 totals 14 residues. Germline-derived CDR1 and CDR2 are SGHRS and YFSETQ. The ends were cut back, 5 bases at V and 0 bases at J, with 6 bases in the middle. The full variable domain, its missing parts supplied by reference TRBV5-1 and TRBJ2-6, is KAGVTQTPRYLIKTRGQQVTLSCSPISGHRSVSWYQQTPGQGLQFLFEYFSETQRNKGNFPGRFSGRQFSNSRSEMNVSTLELGDSALYLCASSGLSGANVLTFGAGSRLTVL.